The T cell receptor (beta chain) under discussion was sequenced for a study of shared clonotypes between healthy human individuals. Study information: Aged 18 to 49, the donors were a couple of women and a few men. Used for every donor were three CD4 naive, three CD4 memory, two CD8 naive and one CD8 memory plate.

Per the authors' pipeline: Filtering of immunoSEQ junctional sequences could not match full-length read filtering. Assay: immunoSEQ multiplex PCR; the TCRdb copy retains only in-frame clones and omits some. V and J calls and clone size follow that table, whereas D and trimming were derived from the DNA. This sample has some 2,000,000 clones; 90% to 96% occur once, and the top ten carry roughly 0.13%. V was pared by 4 bases and J by 3 bases, with 6 bases between. Germline V gene data show CDR1 as GTSNPN and CDR2 as SVGIG (reference sequence). The CDR3 runs to 11 residues. The sequence derives from a man younger than 35 in good health. V is TRBV30 and J is TRBJ1-2; the D is unclear. Sequencing was done on a sample of naive CD4+ T cells sorted from blood. Subset defined: CD45RA+ positively selected. This CDR3 is CAWNADYGYTF. CDR3 nucleotides: TGTGCCTGGAATGCCGACTATGGCTACACCTTC. The whole variable domain, filled in from reference TRBV30 and TRBJ1-2, reads SQTIHQWPATLVQPVGSPLSLECTVEGTSNPNLYWYRQAAGRGLQLLFYSVGIGQISSEVPQNLSASRPQDRQFILSSKKLLLSDSGFYLCAWNADYGYTFGSGTRLTVV.